This T cell receptor (beta chain) was captured in a study of Ad26.COV2.S vaccination and SARS-CoV-2 variants. Study context: Recipients of Ad26.COV2.S got it intramuscularly, once or twice 56 days apart.

The study, taken as a whole, reports: People who got the vaccine or the placebo had similar non-spike TCR breadth.

Only one count was recorded for this clone. Its antigen is unknown. The treatment denotes: around 19 received Ad26.COV2.S at low or high dose, single or two shots; a few received placebo; per-sample allocation not given. Specimens were obtained on day 63 following the first vaccine or placebo injection. It was Wuhan-strain SARS-CoV-2 spike that the Ad26 vaccine vector expressed. Clones were sequenced by immunoSEQ multiplex PCR, and TCRdb holds only the in-frame ones, with some missing. The sample yields 300,000 to 350,000 clones, around 90% seen once. Trimming took 2 bases from V and 7 from J; bases not matched to a gene: 14. Germline V gene sequence: CDR1 SNHLY, CDR2 FYNNEI. The CDR3 extends over 18 amino acids.

The sample consisted of peripheral blood, taken in a trial of Ad26.COV2.S vaccine versus placebo. The chain employs TRBV2 and TRBJ2-1; 10 bases map to TRBD1. This clonotype originated in a person aged 18-65 years who received the Ad26.COV2.S COVID-19 vaccine or a placebo. The CDR3 DNA reads as TGTGCCAGCAGTGAAAATTTAGGGGGACAGGGGCCAAGGAATGAGCAGTTCTTC. The encoded protein is CASSENLGGQGPRNEQFF. Full variable domain (missing parts from reference TRBV2 and TRBJ2-1): EPEVTQTPSHQVTQMGQEVILRCVPISNHLYFYWYRQILGQKVEFLVSFYNNEISEKSEIFDDQFSVERPDGSNFTLKIRSTKLEDSAMYFCASSENLGGQGPRNEQFFGPGTRLTVL.